The following is a T cell receptor (beta chain) sequence with its context. Its antigen is not identified. The data are from a study of T cells in Graves' hyperthyroidism and ophthalmopathy. Broader study findings: Among clonotypes expanded in thyroid above 0.001, most were also found in blood.

For ophthalmopathy patients, the Clinical Activity Score was at least 3 and the NOSPECS grade at least 4; duration was under 3 months. The CDR3 runs 14 residues. Losses at the gene ends were 2 bases for V and 3 bases for J; bases not matched to a gene: 1. Germline CDR1 reads MNHNS; CDR2 reads SASEGT. Amplification of TCR beta CDR3 regions used RNA as the template. A first-round RT-PCR of the TCR CDR3 used the HTBI primer set. Via MiXCR, TCRdb re-called the multiplex PCR reads, giving one row per CDR3 protein. The sample yields 400,000 or so distinct CDR3 sequences, about 14% seen once. Sequencing was carried out using blood. The V and J genes are TRBV6-1 and TRBJ1-3, with 7 bases identical to TRBD1. This TCR derives from a woman aged 30 to 39 with Graves' ophthalmopathy. CDR3 nucleotides: TGTGCCAGCAGTGAAACAGGGGATGGAAACACCATATATTTT. It encodes CASSETGDGNTIYF.